This T cell receptor (beta chain) originates from a study of control samples from healthy donors and cancer patients. The V end lost 5 bases, the J end lost 2 bases, and 18 bases lay between the germline ends. The CDR3 is 16 amino acids. From germline, CDR1 is SEHNR and CDR2 FQNEAQ (reference sequence). Method: immunoSEQ multiplex PCR; TCRdb's copy keeps in-frame clones and lacks some. The table has 150,000 to 200,000 clones, over 85% seen once. This sequence was found in a man younger than 30 in good health. Material for sequencing was blood. The V gene is TRBV7-9, the J gene TRBJ1-2; perhaps TRBD1 as D (5 bases). CDR3 DNA: TGTGCCAGCAGCCCAGCATTTATCCGGGACAACTATGGCTACACCTTC. Translated, it gives CASSPAFIRDNYGYTF.